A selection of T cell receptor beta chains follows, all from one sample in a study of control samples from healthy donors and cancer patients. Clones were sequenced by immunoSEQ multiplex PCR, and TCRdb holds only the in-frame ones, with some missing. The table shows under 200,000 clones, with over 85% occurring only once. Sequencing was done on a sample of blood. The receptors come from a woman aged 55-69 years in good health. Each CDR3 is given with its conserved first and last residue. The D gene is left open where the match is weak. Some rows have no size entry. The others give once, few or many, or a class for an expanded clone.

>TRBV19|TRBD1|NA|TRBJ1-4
TGTGCCAGTAGGAGACAGGGGGCGAACGAAAAACTGTTTTTT
CASRRQGANEKLFF
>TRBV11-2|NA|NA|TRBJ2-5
TGTGCCAGCAGCTTAGGCTCTGGACTGAGCGCTGGGGAGACCCAGTACTTC
CASSLGSGLSAGETQYF
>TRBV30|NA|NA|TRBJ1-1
TGTGCCTGCCATCGGACGGTGAACACTGAAGCTTTCTTT
CACHRTVNTEAFF
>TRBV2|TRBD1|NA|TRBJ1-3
TGTGCCAGCAGTGGTACAGGGGGCGGCAGGGACACCATATATTTT
CASSGTGGGRDTIYF
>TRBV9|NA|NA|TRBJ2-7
TGTGCCAGCAGCGTAGGGCAGGACACCTCCTACGAGCAGTACTTC
CASSVGQDTSYEQYF
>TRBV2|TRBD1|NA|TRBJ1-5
TGTGCCAGCAGTGACGGACAGGGGTTGGTTAGCAATCAGCCCCAGCATTTT
CASSDGQGLVSNQPQHF
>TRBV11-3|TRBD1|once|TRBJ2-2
TGTGCCAGCAGCTCAGACAGGGGGAACACCGGGGAGCTGTTTTTT
CASSSDRGNTGELFF
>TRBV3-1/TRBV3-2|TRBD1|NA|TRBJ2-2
TGTGCCAGCAGAAAGGGACAGGCCAACACCGGGGAGCTGTTTTTT
CASRKGQANTGELFF
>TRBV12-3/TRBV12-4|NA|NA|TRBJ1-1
TGTGCCGTAGCAAAGGGGAACACTGAAGCTTTCTTT
CAVAKGNTEAFF
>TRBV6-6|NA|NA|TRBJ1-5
TGTGCCAGCAGGGCAGGCTACAATCAGCCCCAGCATTTT
CASRAGYNQPQHF
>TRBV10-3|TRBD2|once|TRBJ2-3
TGTGCCATCAGTGAGTCGAACTTAGCGGGAGATACGCAGTATTTT
CAISESNLAGDTQYF
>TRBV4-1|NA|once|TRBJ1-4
TGCGCCAGCAGCCATCAAGACCTACATCCGGGAGAGCCTGAAAAACTGTTTTTT
CASSHQDLHPGEPEKLFF
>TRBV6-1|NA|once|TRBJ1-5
TGTGCCAGCAGTGAAGCCCACCCGGCGGCTGCGGGCAATCAGCCCCAGCATTTT
CASSEAHPAAAGNQPQHF
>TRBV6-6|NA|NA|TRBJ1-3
TGTGCCAGCAGTTACGACGCCCTGGGAAACACCATATATTTT
CASSYDALGNTIYF
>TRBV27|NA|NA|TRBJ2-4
TGTGCCAGCAGTTTAACACTAGCCACGGACATTCAGTACTTC
CASSLTLATDIQYF
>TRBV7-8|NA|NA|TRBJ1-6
TGTGCCAGCAGCTTTTCGACGGACTATAATTCACCCCTCCACTTT
CASSFSTDYNSPLHF
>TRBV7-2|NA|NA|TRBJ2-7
TGTGCCAGCAGCACCGTCTACGAGCAGTACTTC
CASSTVYEQYF
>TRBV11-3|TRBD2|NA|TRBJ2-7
TGTGCCAGCAGCTCCACTAGCGGCGCCTCCTACGAGCAGTACTTC
CASSSTSGASYEQYF
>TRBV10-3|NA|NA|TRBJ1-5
TGTGCCATCAGTGACGGGACCAATCAGCCCCAGCATTTT
CAISDGTNQPQHF
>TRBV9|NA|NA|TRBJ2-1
TGTGCCAGCAGCGTAGACGGGGTATACAATGAGCAGTTCTTC
CASSVDGVYNEQFF
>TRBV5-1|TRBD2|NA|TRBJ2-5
TGCGCCAGCAGCTTATCACTAGCGGGGGGGCAAGAGACCCAGTACTTC
CASSLSLAGGQETQYF
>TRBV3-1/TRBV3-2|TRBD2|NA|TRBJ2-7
TGTGCCAGCAGCCACGCGGGGGGCGAGCAGTACTTC
CASSHAGGEQYF
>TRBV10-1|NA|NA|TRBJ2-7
TGCGCCAGCAGTGAGCCCCATACAGTGGACTACGAGCAGTACTTC
CASSEPHTVDYEQYF
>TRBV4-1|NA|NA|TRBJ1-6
TGCGCCAGCAGCCAAGTGGGCAGGCGGGGGGGGTTAGCCCTCCACTTT
CASSQVGRRGGLALHF
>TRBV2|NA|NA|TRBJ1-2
TGTGCCAGCAGTGAACTGGCAGCGTCGACTCCAACCTATGGCTACACCTTC
CASSELAASTPTYGYTF
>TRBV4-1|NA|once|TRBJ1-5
TGCGCCAGCAGCCAAGATGGGGTCGGGGTTGGCAATCAGCCCCAGCATTTT
CASSQDGVGVGNQPQHF
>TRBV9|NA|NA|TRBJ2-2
TGTGCCAGCAGCGGCGAACCGAACACCGGGGAGCTGTTTTTT
CASSGEPNTGELFF
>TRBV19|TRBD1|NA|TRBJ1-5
TGTGCCAGTAGTATACTCCAAGGGACAGCTAATCAGCCCCAGCATTTT
CASSILQGTANQPQHF
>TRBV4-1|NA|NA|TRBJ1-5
TGCGCCAGCAGCCAAGTCGTCCACACGGGGAATCAGCCCCAGCATTTT
CASSQVVHTGNQPQHF
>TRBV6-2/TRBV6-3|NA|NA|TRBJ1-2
TGTGCCAGCAGCCCCTGGTCCGTCGGCTACACCTTC
CASSPWSVGYTF